This TCR beta chain was obtained from a study of regulatory T cells in long-lasting Graves disease. General study points: The study found persistent patients shared more public clonotypes (fewer than 3,000) than new patients (around 870).

To make TCR beta libraries, researchers used iRepertoire HTBI primers and Arm-PCR of CDR3 regions. In TCRdb, the multiplex PCR reads were re-called with MiXCR into one record per CDR3 protein. This sample has under 700,000 distinct CDR3 sequences, with 16% found just once. This clonotype was picked up many times. Its antigen is as yet unknown. The CDR3 is made up of 13 amino acids. The ends were cut back, 6 bases at V and 3 bases at J, with 11 bases in the middle. As for time point: newly diagnosed GD, antithyroid drugs for less than 3 months. From PBMCs, RNA was extracted and then used to make the TCR library. Patients of an endocrinology department in Xi'an, China, were included. The same specimen was also included in a second study, on T cells in Graves' hyperthyroidism and ophthalmopathy. That source reports: Patients showing uncontrolled infection, other autoimmune disease, pregnancy or lactation were ineligible.

The V call is TRBV12-3 or TRBV12-4, the J call TRBJ1-1; TRBD1 might be the D (6 bases). The sample was peripheral blood mononuclear cells (PBMCs), taken at new diagnosis, from a patient treated with antithyroid drugs. The sequence derives from a woman aged 35-60 years with Graves disease. The CDR3 DNA sequence: TGTGCCAGCAGCGACGGGGGCGACACTGAAGCTTTCTTT. It specifies CASSDGGDTEAFF.